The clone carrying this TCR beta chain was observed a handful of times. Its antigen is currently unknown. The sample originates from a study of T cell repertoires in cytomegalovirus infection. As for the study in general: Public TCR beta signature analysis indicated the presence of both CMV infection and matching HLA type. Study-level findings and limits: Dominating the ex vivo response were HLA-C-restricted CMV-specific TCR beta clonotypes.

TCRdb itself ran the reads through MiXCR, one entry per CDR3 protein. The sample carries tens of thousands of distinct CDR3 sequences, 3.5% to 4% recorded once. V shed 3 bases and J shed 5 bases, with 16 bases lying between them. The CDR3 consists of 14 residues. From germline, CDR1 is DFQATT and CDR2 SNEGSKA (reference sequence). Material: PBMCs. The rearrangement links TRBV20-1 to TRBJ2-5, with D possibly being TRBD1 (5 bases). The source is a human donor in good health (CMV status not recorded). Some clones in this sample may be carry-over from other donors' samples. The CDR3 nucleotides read TGCAGTGCTAGGCCCTTCTCAGGGTTTGAGACCCAGTACTTC. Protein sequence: CSARPFSGFETQYF.